The rows below give T cell receptor beta chains drawn from one sample of a study of lymphopenia after photon versus proton radiotherapy. Some clones are missing from TCRdb's copy, which holds only in-frame ones; the method was immunoSEQ multiplex PCR. This table holds more than 45,000 clones, roughly 83% found once. Source: peripheral blood, taken from a patient treated with proton-based radiotherapy. These receptors originate from a man aged 55 to 70 with pancreatic cancer. CDR3s include the opening cysteine and the closing phenylalanine or tryptophan. A D gene is named only where the DNA matches it firmly. Only some rows state a clone size, as once, few, many or a class for expanded clones.

DNA: TGTGCCTCCGGGACAGCTGGAAACACCATATATTTT
CDR3: CASGTAGNTIYF
V: TRBV9
J: TRBJ1-3
size: .
D: TRBD1

DNA: TGTGCCAGCAGCCGACAGGTGCGCAATGAGCAGTTCTTC
CDR3: CASSRQVRNEQFF
V: TRBV27
J: TRBJ2-1
size: .
D: .

DNA: TGTGCCAGCAGCCCTACAGGGTACAATCAGCCCCAGCATTTT
CDR3: CASSPTGYNQPQHF
V: TRBV11-2
J: TRBJ1-5
size: .
D: .

DNA: TGCGCCAGCAGTCGAAATCCCTCCGGGAGTGGAGATACGCAGTATTTT
CDR3: CASSRNPSGSGDTQYF
V: TRBV4-1
J: TRBJ2-3
size: few
D: .

DNA: TGTGCCAGCAGCCCGACCAGCGGGAGGGGAGGACATTTT
CDR3: CASSPTSGRGGHF
V: TRBV14
J: TRBJ2-3
size: .
D: TRBD2

DNA: TGTGCTAGCAGCCTAGGGGGAGTATACGATGAGCAGTTCTTC
CDR3: CASSLGGVYDEQFF
V: TRBV7-7
J: TRBJ2-1
size: .
D: .

DNA: TGTGCCAGCAGCCTCAGGGGGCGGGAATACGGCGCAGATACGCAGTATTTT
CDR3: CASSLRGREYGADTQYF
V: TRBV7-2
J: TRBJ2-3
size: .
D: TRBD1

DNA: TGTGCCAGCAGTTCGGGCCGGGACAGCCGAAATGGCTACACCTTC
CDR3: CASSSGRDSRNGYTF
V: TRBV28
J: TRBJ1-2
size: .
D: TRBD1

DNA: TGTGCCTGGGGGCGGGCCCCCCGCAGAGGGACTGAAGCTTTCTTT
CDR3: CAWGRAPRRGTEAFF
V: TRBV30
J: TRBJ1-1
size: .
D: .

DNA: TGCGCCAGCAGCCAAGGTGAGGGAATGAGCAATCAGCCCCAGCATTTT
CDR3: CASSQGEGMSNQPQHF
V: TRBV4-1
J: TRBJ1-5
size: .
D: .

DNA: TGTGCCAGCAGCGTAGGTAGTAACAGAGGGACCCAGTACTTC
CDR3: CASSVGSNRGTQYF
V: TRBV9
J: TRBJ2-5
size: .
D: .

DNA: TGTGCCAGCAGCTCCCGACTAGCGGGAAACGAGCAGTACTTC
CDR3: CASSSRLAGNEQYF
V: TRBV7-3
J: TRBJ2-7
size: .
D: TRBD2

DNA: TGTGCCAGCAGCCTAGACAGGAGTATCTATGGCTACACCTTC
CDR3: CASSLDRSIYGYTF
V: TRBV5-4
J: TRBJ1-2
size: .
D: .

DNA: TGTGCCAGCTCACGAGAGAGGACAGGGGGCGTGAGCAATCAGCCCCAGCATTTT
CDR3: CASSRERTGGVSNQPQHF
V: TRBV18
J: TRBJ1-5
size: .
D: TRBD1

DNA: TGTGCCAGCAGCCCATCCGTCGGTGGCGGGGCTGGAAACACCATATATTTT
CDR3: CASSPSVGGGAGNTIYF
V: TRBV5-5
J: TRBJ1-3
size: .
D: .

DNA: TGCGCCAGCAGCTACGGGACTAGCGGGTACGAGCAGTACTTC
CDR3: CASSYGTSGYEQYF
V: TRBV5-1
J: TRBJ2-7
size: .
D: TRBD2

DNA: TGTGCCAGCAGCTTAGGGGGACCATTGAGTGAGCAGTTCTTC
CDR3: CASSLGGPLSEQFF
V: TRBV7-9
J: TRBJ2-1
size: .
D: .

DNA: TGTGCCAGCAGCAGGACAGACGCGGGTCGATACGAGCAGTACTTC
CDR3: CASSRTDAGRYEQYF
V: TRBV28
J: TRBJ2-7
size: .
D: .

DNA: TGTGCCAGCAACACAGGGTCGGAATACGAGCAGTACTTC
CDR3: CASNTGSEYEQYF
V: TRBV6-4
J: TRBJ2-7
size: .
D: .

DNA: TGCGCCAGCAGCTTGGAGCCCGGATCGGTGCGGGGCTACACCTTC
CDR3: CASSLEPGSVRGYTF
V: TRBV5-1
J: TRBJ1-2
size: few
D: .

DNA: TGTGCCAGCTCACCGCGGCGACTAGCGGGAGAGGCAGATACGCAGTATTTT
CDR3: CASSPRRLAGEADTQYF
V: TRBV18
J: TRBJ2-3
size: .
D: TRBD2

DNA: TGTGCCAGCAGTTTGAGGAGCTATGGCTACACCTTC
CDR3: CASSLRSYGYTF
V: TRBV28
J: TRBJ1-2
size: .
D: .

DNA: TGTGCCACCAGCGGAATAACAGGGGGCGATCAGCCCCAGCATTTT
CDR3: CATSGITGGDQPQHF
V: TRBV15
J: TRBJ1-5
size: .
D: TRBD1

DNA: TGTGCCAGCAGCGTACGGAGGGCAGATACGCAGTATTTT
CDR3: CASSVRRADTQYF
V: TRBV9
J: TRBJ2-3
size: .
D: .

DNA: TGCGCCAGCAGCTCCGACGGCACTTACGAGCAGTACTTC
CDR3: CASSSDGTYEQYF
V: TRBV5-1
J: TRBJ2-7
size: .
D: .

DNA: TGTGCCAGCTCTGATTTTAGTGTACAGGGGTCCCTCGAGCAGTTCTTC
CDR3: CASSDFSVQGSLEQFF
V: TRBV18
J: TRBJ2-1
size: .
D: TRBD1

DNA: TGCAGCGTTGGAGGGAGAGTCTCCTACGAGCAGTACTTC
CDR3: CSVGGRVSYEQYF
V: TRBV29-1
J: TRBJ2-7
size: .
D: .

DNA: TGTGCCAGTGCTGAAGGGACAGGGCAGTTGCCCCAGCATTTT
CDR3: CASAEGTGQLPQHF
V: TRBV28
J: TRBJ1-5
size: few
D: TRBD1

DNA: TGCGCCAGCAGCTCGACTAGCGGGAGGGACAATGAGCAGTTCTTC
CDR3: CASSSTSGRDNEQFF
V: TRBV5-1
J: TRBJ2-1
size: .
D: TRBD2

DNA: TGTGCCAGCAGTTTTAGCGGAGGTCCCACTAGCACAGATACGCAGTATTTT
CDR3: CASSFSGGPTSTDTQYF
V: TRBV28
J: TRBJ2-3
size: .
D: .

DNA: TGCGCCAGCAGCCATACAGGATCTCGCGGGGAGACCCAGTACTTC
CDR3: CASSHTGSRGETQYF
V: TRBV23-1
J: TRBJ2-5
size: .
D: .

DNA: TGTGCCAGCAGTGACGTGTCGGGGGCTAGAGGGTATTTCTTC
CDR3: CASSDVSGARGYFF
V: TRBV6-6
J: TRBJ2-1
size: .
D: .

DNA: TGTGCCAGCAGCTTTCGGGGTAGCAGGGGGGTCTACGAGCAGTACTTC
CDR3: CASSFRGSRGVYEQYF
V: TRBV5-6
J: TRBJ2-7
size: .
D: .

DNA: TGCGCCAGCAGCTTTTCTAGCGAGGGCAATGAGCAGTTCTTC
CDR3: CASSFSSEGNEQFF
V: TRBV5-1
J: TRBJ2-1
size: .
D: .

DNA: TGTGCCAGTAGTATAGAAGTACTAGCGGGAGGCGGCGGGGAGCTGTTTTTT
CDR3: CASSIEVLAGGGGELFF
V: TRBV19
J: TRBJ2-2
size: .
D: TRBD2

DNA: TGTGCCAGCAGCGGTGGGTCCTACGAGCAGTACTTC
CDR3: CASSGGSYEQYF
V: TRBV11-3
J: TRBJ2-7
size: .
D: .

DNA: TGTGCCAGCAGATGGGTTAATGAAAAACTGTTTTTT
CDR3: CASRWVNEKLFF
V: TRBV6-1
J: TRBJ1-4
size: .
D: .